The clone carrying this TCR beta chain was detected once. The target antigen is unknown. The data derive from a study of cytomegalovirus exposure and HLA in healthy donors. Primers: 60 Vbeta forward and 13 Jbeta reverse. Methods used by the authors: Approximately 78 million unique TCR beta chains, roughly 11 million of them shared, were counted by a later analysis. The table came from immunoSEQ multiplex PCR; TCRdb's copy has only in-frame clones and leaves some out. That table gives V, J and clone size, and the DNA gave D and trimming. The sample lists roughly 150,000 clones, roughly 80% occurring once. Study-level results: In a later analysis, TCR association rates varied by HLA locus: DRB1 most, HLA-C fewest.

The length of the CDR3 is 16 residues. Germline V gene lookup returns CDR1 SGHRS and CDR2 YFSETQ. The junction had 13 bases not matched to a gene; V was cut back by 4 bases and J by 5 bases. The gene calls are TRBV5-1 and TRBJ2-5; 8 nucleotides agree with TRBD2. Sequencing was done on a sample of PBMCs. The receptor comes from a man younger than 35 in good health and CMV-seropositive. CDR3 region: CASSRTSGALGETQYF. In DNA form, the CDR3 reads TGCGCCAGCAGCCGAACTAGCGGAGCCCTGGGGGAGACCCAGTACTTC.